The rows below give T cell receptor beta chains drawn from one sample of a study of blood T cell repertoires in COVID-19. Clones were sequenced by immunoSEQ multiplex PCR, and TCRdb holds only the in-frame ones, with some missing. The sample has about 230,000 clones, approximately 83% seen once. The sample taken for sequencing was peripheral blood. These receptors all stem from a man in his forties with acute or convalescent COVID-19. Both conserved end residues are part of each CDR3. D genes are given only for firm matches. Size tells how often a clone was seen (once, few, many) or the class of an expanded clone, and some rows leave it out.

CDR3 protein | CDR3 DNA | J gene | D gene | V gene | clone size
CASSSATSGSRETQYF | TGTGCCAGCAGTTCCGCGACTAGCGGGAGTCGAGAGACCCAGTACTTC | TRBJ2-5 | TRBD2 | TRBV6-2/TRBV6-3 | .
CASSFTPRGLYGYTF | TGTGCCAGCAGCTTTACCCCCAGGGGTTTGTATGGCTACACCTTC | TRBJ1-2 | . | TRBV27 | .
CASSQTREGFYNEQFF | TGTGCCAGCAGCCAAACCCGGGAGGGGTTCTACAATGAGCAGTTCTTC | TRBJ2-1 | TRBD2 | TRBV4-2 | once
CSVVDTNTEAFF | TGCAGCGTTGTAGACACAAACACTGAAGCTTTCTTT | TRBJ1-1 | . | TRBV29-1 | .
CASRDRTEAFF | TGTGCCAGCAGGGACAGGACTGAAGCTTTCTTT | TRBJ1-1 | TRBD1 | TRBV12-3/TRBV12-4 | .
CASSYWLGTGDQETQYF | TGTGCCAGCAGTTACTGGCTCGGGACAGGCGACCAAGAGACCCAGTACTTC | TRBJ2-5 | TRBD1 | TRBV6-2/TRBV6-3 | .
CASSPASNEQFF | TGTGCCAGCTCACCGGCCAGCAATGAGCAGTTCTTC | TRBJ2-1 | . | TRBV18 | .
CATGNRDTGELFF | TGTGCCACCGGGAACAGGGACACCGGGGAGCTGTTTTTT | TRBJ2-2 | . | TRBV2 | .
CASSLSTGNNEQFF | TGCGCCAGCAGCTTGAGTACAGGGAACAATGAGCAGTTCTTC | TRBJ2-1 | . | TRBV5-1 | .
CASRANTDRPETQYF | TGTGCCAGTAGGGCTAATACGGACAGGCCAGAGACCCAGTACTTC | TRBJ2-5 | TRBD1 | TRBV19 | .
CASSPAFGSSYEQYF | TGTGCCAGCAGCCCCGCCTTCGGTAGCTCCTACGAGCAGTACTTC | TRBJ2-7 | . | TRBV11-3 | .
CASSGGYIRGRGETQYF | TGTGCCAGCAGTGGAGGCTATATCAGGGGGCGAGGGGAGACCCAGTACTTC | TRBJ2-5 | TRBD1 | TRBV6-1 | once
CASSSADRGRSPLHF | TGTGCCAGCAGTTCCGCAGACAGGGGCCGGTCACCCCTCCACTTT | TRBJ1-6 | TRBD1 | TRBV6-5 | .
CASSSRETDTEAFF | TGTGCCAGCAGCAGCCGGGAAACCGACACTGAAGCTTTCTTT | TRBJ1-1 | . | TRBV3-1/TRBV3-2 | .
CASSEVTGKLFF | TGTGCCAGCAGTGAAGTCACAGGGAAACTGTTTTTT | TRBJ1-4 | . | TRBV2 | .
CASQRDRGTGELFF | TGTGCCAGCCAACGGGACAGGGGCACCGGGGAGCTGTTTTTT | TRBJ2-2 | TRBD1 | TRBV5-6 | few
CASSQVAGTANTGELFF | TGTGCCAGCAGCCAAGTTGCCGGGACAGCGAACACCGGGGAGCTGTTTTTT | TRBJ2-2 | TRBD1 | TRBV3-1/TRBV3-2 | .
CASSLGLAGGRSYNEQFF | TGTGCCAGCAGCTTGGGCCTAGCGGGAGGGCGGTCCTACAATGAGCAGTTCTTC | TRBJ2-1 | TRBD2 | TRBV11-2 | .
CASSLGGPPYNEQFF | TGTGCCAGCAGCTTAGGGGGCCCCCCCTACAATGAGCAGTTCTTC | TRBJ2-1 | . | TRBV7-9 | once
CASSYGGKGQPQHF | TGTGCCAGCAGTTACGGAGGGAAGGGCCAGCCCCAGCATTTT | TRBJ1-5 | . | TRBV6-2/TRBV6-3 | .
CASRQGSFTDTQYF | TGTGCCAGTAGACAGGGCAGTTTCACAGATACGCAGTATTTT | TRBJ2-3 | . | TRBV19 | .
CASSGGQGGNSPLHF | TGTGCCAGCAGTGGAGGACAGGGGGGTAATTCACCCCTCCACTTT | TRBJ1-6 | TRBD1 | TRBV27 | .
CASSITGGAYNRNYGYTF | TGTGCCAGTAGTATAACAGGGGGCGCGTATAATCGGAACTATGGCTACACCTTC | TRBJ1-2 | TRBD1 | TRBV19 | .
CASSFFAGGSNTGELFF | TGCGCCAGCAGCTTTTTTGCTGGCGGGTCGAACACCGGGGAGCTGTTTTTT | TRBJ2-2 | . | TRBV5-1 | .
CASSPTLIRGYTF | TGTGCCAGCAGTCCCACTCTGATTCGAGGCTACACCTTC | TRBJ1-2 | . | TRBV28 | .
CASSPRREPAYNEQFF | TGTGCCAGCAGCCCTCGGAGGGAGCCGGCATACAATGAGCAGTTCTTC | TRBJ2-1 | . | TRBV11-2 | once
CSVGRQGTQYF | TGCAGCGTTGGGCGACAGGGGACCCAGTACTTC | TRBJ2-5 | TRBD1 | TRBV29-1 | once
CASSDPGQGKEGAFF | TGTGCCAGCAGTGATCCGGGACAGGGGAAAGAAGGGGCTTTCTTT | TRBJ1-1 | TRBD1 | TRBV6-2/TRBV6-3 | .
CASGLTGQGATYTEAFF | TGTGCTAGTGGTTTGACTGGACAGGGGGCAACGTACACTGAAGCTTTCTTT | TRBJ1-1 | TRBD1 | TRBV12-5 | .
CSVNRGFRETQYF | TGCAGCGTAAACAGGGGATTCAGAGAGACCCAGTACTTC | TRBJ2-5 | TRBD1 | TRBV29-1 | .
CASSFTDTNYGYTF | TGTGCCAGCAGCTTTACCGACACTAACTATGGCTACACCTTC | TRBJ1-2 | . | TRBV7-2 | .
CASSQAGSNTEAFF | TGTGCCAGCAGCCAAGCAGGGTCGAACACTGAAGCTTTCTTT | TRBJ1-1 | . | TRBV3-1/TRBV3-2 | .
CAWSVLWPGGNEQFF | TGTGCCTGGAGTGTACTCTGGCCAGGGGGAAATGAGCAGTTCTTC | TRBJ2-1 | TRBD1 | TRBV30 | .
CASSPRDRDQSPLHF | TGTGCCAGCTCACCACGGGACAGGGACCAATCACCCCTCCACTTT | TRBJ1-6 | TRBD1 | TRBV18 | .
CASSPPASSNEQYF | TGTGCCAGCTCACCACCTGCGTCTTCGAACGAGCAGTACTTC | TRBJ2-7 | . | TRBV18 | .
CASSSGTGGDQPQHF | TGCGCCAGCAGCTCTGGGACAGGGGGCGATCAGCCCCAGCATTTT | TRBJ1-5 | TRBD1 | TRBV5-1 | few
CASSSRLVSYNEQFF | TGTGCCAGCAGCTCAAGACTAGTGTCCTACAATGAGCAGTTCTTC | TRBJ2-1 | . | TRBV11-3 | .
CASSLEGTSGETQYF | TGTGCCAGCAGCTTAGAGGGGACTAGCGGGGAGACCCAGTACTTC | TRBJ2-5 | TRBD2 | TRBV11-2 | .
CASSRTGDRNEQFF | TGTGCCAGCAGTAGGACAGGGGACAGGAATGAGCAGTTCTTC | TRBJ2-1 | TRBD1 | TRBV25-1 | .
CASSPVLLNSPLHF | TGTGCCAGCAGCCCTGTACTACTTAATTCACCCCTCCACTTT | TRBJ1-6 | . | TRBV7-9 | .
CASSPPGAIGNEQFF | TGTGCCAGCAGCCCACCAGGGGCAATAGGGAATGAGCAGTTCTTC | TRBJ2-1 | . | TRBV14 | .